Presented here are 25 T cell receptor beta chains from one specimen sequenced in a study of beta chain features in type 1 diabetes (dated by TCRdb to the late 2010s). The library relied on the immunoSEQ multiplex PCR assay. The entire amount of isolated RNA was reverse transcribed using the High Capacity cDNA Reverse Transcription Kit, so the sequenced TCRB transcripts were expressed ones. What TCRdb holds here is the immuneACCESS table cut down to in-frame rearrangements. Part of the clones is not present; checked against another copy, under half of the missing clones reflect an unresolved V gene, and the others are unexplained. The table for this sample lists 250,000 to 350,000 clones; approximately 9.9% of them were counted only once. The ten largest clones represent more than 0.015% of the sample. The sequencing input was naive CD4+ T cells from blood. The cell subset or site label for this specimen denotes: true naive CD4+ T cells. Receptors originate from a young woman in good health.

V is TRBV9 and J is TRBJ2-7; TRBD2 agrees at 9 bases. There are 14 residues in the CDR3. V lost 2 bases, J lost 4 bases, and 4 bases stayed unmatched. The germline CDR1 and CDR2 sequences are SGDLS and YYNGEE. CDR3 coding DNA: TGTGCCAGCAGCGTCGCTAGCGGGATGTACGAGCAGTACTTC. Its protein product is CASSVASGMYEQYF.

The sample holds a few counts of this clone. V usage is TRBV30 and J usage is TRBJ2-7; TRBD2 agrees at 12 bases. The CDR3 is 15 amino acids. In germline, CDR1 is GTSNPN, CDR2 SVGIG (reference sequence). CDR3 nucleotides: TGTGCGCGAGCTAGCGGGAGGGCGGGCTCCTACGAGCAGTACTTC. It is translated as CARASGRAGSYEQYF.

The V and J genes are TRBV14 and TRBJ2-1, with D uncertain. The germline V gene encodes CDR1 SGHDN and CDR2 FVKESK. Trimming left V 0 bases short and J 4 bases short, with 4 bases between. This CDR3 has 13 amino acids. Here the CDR3 DNA reads TGTGCCAGCAGCCAAGACGCGTACAATGAGCAGTTCTTC. Translated: CASSQDAYNEQFF.

In its sample, this clone was seen a few times. The rearrangement links TRBV7-9 to TRBJ2-1, with TRBD2 matching 9 bases. V gave up 3 bases and J gave up 12 bases; unmatched junction bases: 18. Germline CDR1 SEHNR, CDR2 FQNEAQ (reference sequence). The CDR3 length is 17 residues. The CDR3 DNA is TGTGCCAGCAGCTTTTACACCCAAAGTTCTAGCGGGATTGGGCAGTTCTTC. It encodes CASSFYTQSSSGIGQFF. The full variable domain, with the rest looked up from reference TRBV7-9 and TRBJ2-1, is DTGVSQNPRHKITKRGQNVTFRCDPISEHNRLYWYRQTLGQGPEFLTYFQNEAQLEKSRLLSDRFSAERPKGSFSTLEIQRTEQGDSAMYLCASSFYTQSSSGIGQFFGPGTRLTVL.

A few counts support this clone. The V call is TRBV7-3, the J call TRBJ2-5; TRBD2 aligns across 9 bases. The germline CDR1 and CDR2 sequences are SGHTA and FQGTGA. The CDR3 totals 15 residues. The J segment lost 5 bases and the V segment lost 1 base, leaving 5 bases of the junction unmatched. CDR3 region: CASSLSGREGETQYF. The CDR3 DNA reads TGTGCCAGCAGCTTAAGCGGGAGGGAAGGGGAGACCCAGTACTTC.

This clone was counted a few times. The chain has TRBV4-2 and TRBJ2-1; TRBD2 agrees at 11 bases. Germline V gene lookup returns CDR1 LGHNA and CDR2 YNFKEQ. Losses at the gene ends were 4 bases for V and 1 base for J; bases not matched to a gene: 3. The CDR3 is made up of 16 amino acids. CDR3 bases: TGTGCCAGCAGCCCGACTAGCGGGAAATCCTACAATGAGCAGTTCTTC. Its protein product is CASSPTSGKSYNEQFF.

The chain carries TRBV27 and TRBJ2-4; 15 nucleotides agree with TRBD2. This CDR3 is 19 amino acids long. The germline V gene encodes CDR1 MNHEY and CDR2 SMNVEV (reference sequence). The V and J ends lost 6 bases and 6 bases, in that order; junction bases with no gene match: 15. The CDR3: CASRGLHGTSGRQLNIQYF. DNA of the CDR3: TGTGCCAGCAGGGGACTACACGGGACTAGCGGGAGGCAATTAAACATTCAGTACTTC.

This clone came up a few times. The V gene is TRBV7-9, the J gene TRBJ2-1, with D maybe TRBD2 (7 bases). The CDR3 extends over 15 amino acids. Germline-derived CDR1 and CDR2 are SEHNR and FQNEAQ (reference sequence). Deletions cut 7 bases from V and 4 bases from J, with 17 bases between. CDR3 sequence: CASNPEGGTYNEQFF. DNA for the CDR3: TGTGCCAGCAATCCGGAGGGGGGGACGTACAATGAGCAGTTCTTC. Supplemented by reference TRBV7-9 and TRBJ2-1, the full variable domain reads DTGVSQNPRHKITKRGQNVTFRCDPISEHNRLYWYRQTLGQGPEFLTYFQNEAQLEKSRLLSDRFSAERPKGSFSTLEIQRTEQGDSAMYLCASNPEGGTYNEQFFGPGTRLTVL.

This chain uses TRBV19 with TRBJ1-2; no firm D call. Trimming took 3 bases from V and 8 from J, leaving 7 bases between them. In germline, CDR1 is LNHDA, CDR2 SQIVND (reference sequence). This CDR3 has 11 residues. CDR3: CASSMTTGYTF. CDR3 bases: TGTGCCAGTAGTATGACGACAGGCTACACCTTC. The full variable domain, rest sourced from reference TRBV19 and TRBJ1-2, is DGGITQSPKYLFRKEGQNVTLSCEQNLNHDAMYWYRQDPGQGLRLIYYSQIVNDFQKGDIAEGYSVSREKKESFPLTVTSAQKNPTAFYLCASSMTTGYTFGSGTRLTVV.

V is TRBV27 and J is TRBJ2-7; D not certain. The CDR3 runs 16 residues. The germline V gene has CDR1 MNHEY and CDR2 SMNVEV (reference sequence). V lost 5 bases and J 2 bases, leaving 19 bases between the germline ends. CDR3 region: CASSPFLSDGAYEQYF. The DNA of the CDR3 is TGTGCCAGCAGTCCATTTCTATCTGACGGAGCCTACGAGCAGTACTTC.

This clone was detected only a few times. The chain links TRBV7-3 to TRBJ2-3; a possible D gene is TRBD2 (6 bases). Germline V lookup: CDR1 SGHTA, CDR2 FQGTGA. This CDR3 region has 17 residues. V dropped 1 base and J dropped 6 bases, with 20 bases sitting between them. Here the CDR3 DNA reads TGTGCCAGCAGCTTAAAACGGGGGACGGACCGGGGGGATACGCAGTATTTT. Its protein is CASSLKRGTDRGDTQYF.

This clone has only a few counts. This sequence joins TRBV7-6 and TRBJ2-7, with 10 bases that match TRBD2. Germline CDR1 and CDR2: SGHVS and FNYEAQ. Trimming cost V 2 bases and J 6 bases; bases outside gene matches: 7. The CDR3 consists of 15 residues. The CDR3 nucleotides are TGTGCCAGCAGCTTAATGGCTAGCGGGAGTGGCGAGCAGTACTTC. It is translated as CASSLMASGSGEQYF.

This clone was counted only a few times. V gene TRBV9 combines with J gene TRBJ2-7; possibly TRBD2 for D (6 bases). The CDR3 covers 14 residues. Germline CDR1 and CDR2: SGDLS and YYNGEE. V dropped 3 bases and J dropped 1 base, with 11 bases sitting between them. As DNA, the CDR3 is TGTGCCAGCAGCGCCACCGGGACTTCCTACGAGCAGTACTTC. Its translation is CASSATGTSYEQYF. Looking up the rest from reference TRBV9 and TRBJ2-7 gives the full variable domain: DSGVTQTPKHLITATGQRVTLRCSPRSGDLSVYWYQQSLDQGLQFLIQYYNGEERAKGNILERFSAQQFPDLHSELNLSSLELGDSALYFCASSATGTSYEQYFGPGTRLTVT.

This clone was counted a few times. V usage is TRBV27 and J usage is TRBJ1-4, with 9 bases fitting TRBD1. The V segment lost 6 bases and the J segment 5 bases; nucleotides outside the gene matches: 4. Per germline, CDR1 MNHEY and CDR2 SMNVEV (reference sequence). The length of the CDR3 is 14 residues. CDR3 loop: CASRTGQGNEKLFF. In DNA, the CDR3 is TGTGCCAGCAGGACCGGACAGGGGAATGAAAAACTGTTTTTT.

This clone was detected a few times. V usage is TRBV30 and J usage is TRBJ1-4; D is uncertain. V was clipped by 3 bases and J by 1 base, with 12 bases between them. Germline V lookup: CDR1 GTSNPN, CDR2 SVGIG (reference sequence). The CDR3 is 15 residues long. The CDR3: CAWRLRGLTNEKLFF. The DNA for the CDR3 is TGTGCCTGGAGGCTAAGAGGCCTAACTAATGAAAAACTGTTTTTT.

J is TRBJ2-7 and V is TRBV4-2; 12 bases map to TRBD1. CDR1 and CDR2 (germline): LGHNA, YNFKEQ. The CDR3 is 22 residues long. With 1 base clipped from V and 1 base from J, the junction kept 20 bases outside the gene matches. The CDR3 reads CASSQARKETGTGGTVSYEQYF. CDR3 DNA: TGTGCCAGCAGCCAAGCCCGTAAAGAAACCGGGACAGGGGGCACGGTTTCCTACGAGCAGTACTTC.

V usage is TRBV7-3 and J usage is TRBJ2-3, with D possibly matching TRBD1 (5 bases). V lost 5 bases to trimming and J lost 3 bases, with 27 bases between them. Germline V gene sequence: CDR1 SGHTA, CDR2 FQGTGA. The CDR3 spans 19 residues. The CDR3 bases are TGTGCCAGCAGCAATGAACAGGTATCGACAGTGTTCGGAACAGATACGCAGTATTTT. This sequence encodes CASSNEQVSTVFGTDTQYF.

J is TRBJ2-1 and V is TRBV11-1, with 7 bases identical to TRBD2. The CDR3 consists of 17 residues. After removal of 4 bases from V and 3 bases from J, the junction contained 12 bases not matched to a gene. The germline gives CDR1 SGHAT, CDR2 FQDESV (reference sequence). The CDR3 DNA is TGTGCCAGCAGCTCCGGGGGGAGCGGGATCGGCTACAATGAGCAGTTCTTC. Its translation is CASSSGGSGIGYNEQFF.

The chain has TRBV7-9 and TRBJ2-1, with TRBD2 matching 11 bases. The germline gives CDR1 SEHNR, CDR2 FQNEAQ (reference sequence). The CDR3 has 15 amino acids. J lost 10 bases, V lost 4 bases, and 9 bases had no gene match. The DNA for the CDR3 is TGTGCCAGCAGCTCAACTAGCGGGAGACGAGGGGAGCAGTTCTTC. Its translation: CASSSTSGRRGEQFF.

A few counts support this clone. CDR3 DNA: TGTGCCAGCACCTCCCCTTACTTAGCGACCCAAGAGACCCAGTACTTC. Translation gives CASTSPYLATQETQYF. V is TRBV5-8 and J is TRBJ2-5, with TRBD2 as a possible D gene (5 bases). The CDR3 runs to 16 residues. The germline CDR1 and CDR2 sequences are SGHTS and YDEGEE. V was shortened by 6 bases and J by 1 base, with 19 bases between the two germline ends. Filled out from reference TRBV5-8 and TRBJ2-5, the complete variable domain reads EAGVTQSPTHLIKTRGQQATLRCSPISGHTSVYWYQQALGLGLQFLLWYDEGEERNRGNFPPRFSGRQFPNYSSELNVNALELEDSALYLCASTSPYLATQETQYFGPGTRLLVL.

This clone turned up a few times. The chain has TRBV5-1 and TRBJ2-5; TRBD2 matches at 13 bases. With 4 bases clipped from V and 5 bases from J, the junction kept 5 bases outside the gene matches. The CDR3 extends over 15 amino acids. Germline V gene data show CDR1 as SGHRS and CDR2 as YFSETQ. The CDR3 DNA follows: TGCGCCAGCAGCCCCGGACTAGCGGGAGCGGAGACCCAGTACTTC. It codes for CASSPGLAGAETQYF.

The V call is TRBV19, the J call TRBJ1-1; D gene uncertain. The length of the CDR3 is 14 residues. Germline CDR1 reads LNHDA; CDR2 reads SQIVND (reference sequence). Deletions cut 3 bases from V and 6 bases from J, with 14 bases between. The CDR3 bases are TGTGCCAGTAGTATTTCCGGGCATAGCGCTGAAGCTTTCTTT. Its translation is CASSISGHSAEAFF.

As to this clone: The junction does not match germline at one end; this may be a read error. The chain combines TRBV19 with TRBJ2-7; D possibly corresponds to TRBD1 (5 bases). Germline CDR1 reads LNHDA; CDR2 reads SQIVND (reference sequence). CDR3 length equals 15 residues. The CDR3 DNA follows: TGTGCGAGTAACGTAGGACACGCCGGTTCCTACGAGCAGTACTTC. This translates into CASNVGHAGSYEQYF.

The rearrangement uses TRBV7-2 and TRBJ2-3, with 7 bases that match TRBD2. Germline V gives CDR1 SGHTA, CDR2 FQGNSA. The J segment lost 0 bases and the V segment lost 6 bases, leaving 3 bases of the junction unmatched. CDR3 length equals 14 residues. For the CDR3, the DNA is TGTGCCAGCAGTCGTAGCGGGAGCACAGATACGCAGTATTTT. Protein sequence: CASSRSGSTDTQYF. The full variable domain, rest sourced from reference TRBV7-2 and TRBJ2-3, is GAGVSQSPSNKVTEKGKDVELRCDPISGHTALYWYRQSLGQGLEFLIYFQGNSAPDKSGLPSDRFSAERTGGSVSTLTIQRTQQEDSAVYLCASSRSGSTDTQYFGPGTRLTVL.

This clone was observed a handful of times. The gene calls are TRBV29-1 and TRBJ2-7, with D possibly being TRBD1 (6 bases). Trimming left V 6 bases short and J 2 bases short, with 20 bases between. The CDR3 loop spans 15 amino acids. Germline V CDR1 and CDR2: SQVTM, ANQGSEA. CDR3 coding DNA: TGCAGCGTGTCATTCCGAGGGGGTATGACCTACGAGCAGTACTTC. Translation: CSVSFRGGMTYEQYF.